The 2 T cell receptor beta chains given below trace back to one sample, sequenced in a study of beta chain features in type 1 diabetes. What was sequenced were expressed TCRB transcripts, since all of the isolated RNA had been reverse transcribed. Sequenced by immunoSEQ multiplex PCR; TCRdb stores in-frame clones only, minus some. The table records around 290,000 clones, under 8.5% of them present only once. Sequencing was carried out using central memory CD4+ T cells from blood. Receptors originate from a woman under 30 in good health.

This clone came up many times. This chain joins TRBV21-1 and TRBJ2-1. TRBV21-1 is tagged as a pseudogene. The CDR3 totals 14 residues. The CDR3 DNA follows: TGTGCCAGCAGAGGGAATGGGCGAGACAATGAGCAGTTCTTC. Translating gives CASRGNGRDNEQFF.

This clone has just a few counts. The V call is TRBV11-3, the J call TRBJ2-5; the D is unclear. CDR1 and CDR2 from the germline V gene are SGHNT and YENEEA. The CDR3 consists of 14 residues. V gave up 4 bases and J gave up 5 bases, with 14 bases separating them. The CDR3 nucleotides read TGTGCCAGCAGCTCCACCCGCGGCGCGGAGACCCAGTACTTC. Residues: CASSSTRGAETQYF.